These 15 T cell receptor beta chains came from one sample sequenced in a study of blood T cells in healthy people across ages. Then a second PCR, running about 6 to 12 cycles, was carried out with a sample-barcoded 5' primer and a J-beta primer mix. TCRdb recomputed calls from the 5' RACE reads with MiXCR, one row per CDR3 protein. The data contain roughly 930,000 distinct CDR3 sequences, roughly 43% of them singletons. The material sequenced was blood. These receptors all come from a man aged 25 to 45 in good health.

The sample holds a few counts of this clonotype. The V call is TRBV6-1, the J call TRBJ2-1, with TRBD2 matching over 11 bases. CDR3 length: 16 amino acids. Per germline, CDR1 MNHNS and CDR2 SASEGT. The junction had 11 bases not matched to a gene; V was cut back by 6 bases and J by 7 bases. The CDR3 region is CASRILAGGSSNEQFF. The DNA of the CDR3 is TGTGCCAGCAGGATTTTAGCGGGGGGGTCTAGTAATGAGCAGTTCTTC.

The V gene is TRBV5-1, the J gene TRBJ2-5, with 10 bases aligning to TRBD1. The CDR3 length is 16 residues. Germline V CDR1 and CDR2: SGHRS, YFSETQ. Germline trimming cut 3 bases from V and 3 bases from J; bases unmatched to any gene: 8. The CDR3 spells CASSSGQGDFKETQYF. The CDR3 region has the DNA TGCGCCAGCAGCTCCGGACAGGGGGACTTTAAAGAGACCCAGTACTTC.

This clonotype was detected many times. V and J are TRBV28 and TRBJ2-7; D is undetermined. V lost 6 bases and J lost 3, with 3 bases in between. Germline V gene data show CDR1 as MDHEN and CDR2 as SYDVKM. The CDR3 consists of 10 residues. The CDR3 loop is CASSRYEQYF. Here the CDR3 DNA reads TGTGCCAGCAGCCGCTACGAGCAGTACTTC.

The genes are TRBV5-1 and TRBJ2-5, with 12 bases matching TRBD2. The CDR3 has 16 residues. Germline lookup yields CDR1 SGHRS and CDR2 YFSETQ. The V segment lost 0 bases and the J segment 4 bases; nucleotides outside the gene matches: 4. The CDR3 protein is CASSLASGGALETQYF. For the CDR3, the DNA is TGCGCCAGCAGCTTGGCTAGCGGGGGGGCCTTAGAGACCCAGTACTTC.

The chain is built from TRBV19 and TRBJ2-1, with D possibly matching TRBD2 (6 bases). CDR1 is LNHDA and CDR2 is SQIVND in the germline V gene (reference sequence). This CDR3 spans 11 amino acids. Trimming cost V 7 bases and J 11 bases, with 12 bases left between them. In DNA form, the CDR3 reads TGTGCCAGTACCACCGGGGGTAAGCAGTTCTTC. This encodes CASTTGGKQFF.

This chain's CDR3 is CASSYSGLRETQYF. The CDR3 DNA follows: TGTGCCAGCAGTTACTCGGGACTTCGGGAGACCCAGTACTTC. V and J are TRBV6-5 and TRBJ2-5; D is perhaps TRBD2 (6 bases). The CDR3 has 14 residues. CDR1 and CDR2 from the germline V gene are MNHEY and SVGAGI. V lost 0 bases and J 5 bases, leaving 10 bases between the germline ends.

This chain uses TRBV7-9 with TRBJ1-1; D remains ambiguous. The CDR3 extends over 14 amino acids. Trimming left V 1 base short and J 0 bases short, with 6 bases between. CDR1 is SEHNR and CDR2 is FQNEAQ in the germline V gene (reference sequence). This CDR3 reads CASSLVQMNTEAFF. In DNA form, the CDR3 reads TGTGCCAGCAGCTTAGTACAGATGAACACTGAAGCTTTCTTT. Full variable domain (missing parts from reference TRBV7-9 and TRBJ1-1): DTGVSQNPRHKITKRGQNVTFRCDPISEHNRLYWYRQTLGQGPEFLTYFQNEAQLEKSRLLSDRFSAERPKGSFSTLEIQRTEQGDSAMYLCASSLVQMNTEAFFGQGTRLTVV.

The chain carries TRBV28 and TRBJ1-2; D is uncertain. CDR3 size: 13 residues. The ends were cut back, 3 bases at V and 5 bases at J, with 10 bases in the middle. CDR1 is MDHEN, CDR2 SYDVKM, per germline. The CDR3 DNA reads TGTGCCAGCAGTTTCCCCCAACGGTATGGCTACACCTTC. This codes for CASSFPQRYGYTF.

The V gene is TRBV24-1, the J gene TRBJ2-1; 10 nucleotides match TRBD2. The CDR3 runs to 13 residues. Germline assignment: CDR1 KGHDR and CDR2 SFDVKD. Trimming cost V 4 bases and J 10 bases; bases outside gene matches: 3. CDR3 residues: CATSEGTSVEQFF. CDR3 sequence (DNA): TGTGCCACCAGTGAGGGGACTAGCGTCGAGCAGTTCTTC.

This clonotype occurred a few times. V is TRBV5-1 and J is TRBJ2-4; TRBD1 matches 7 bases. The J call may not be correct, given that the DNA end is closer to TRBJ2-7. This CDR3 is 14 amino acids long. Germline lookup yields CDR1 SGHRS and CDR2 YFSETQ. The CDR3: CASSPGTASDEQYF. CDR3 bases: TGCGCCAGCAGCCCCGGGACAGCTTCGGACGAGCAGTACTTC.

The chain uses TRBV6-5 and TRBJ2-4; D not certain. This CDR3 contains 13 residues. Germline V gives CDR1 MNHEY, CDR2 SVGAGI. Deletions cut 7 bases from V and 0 bases from J, with 7 bases between. The CDR3 here is CASTDLAKNIQYF. The CDR3 DNA reads as TGTGCCAGCACGGACCTAGCCAAAAACATTCAGTACTTC.

J is TRBJ1-1 and V is TRBV20-1; TRBD1 aligns across 8 bases. The CDR3 is 14 amino acids. The germline V gene encodes CDR1 DFQATT and CDR2 SNEGSKA (reference sequence). The trim removed 3 bases at V and 4 bases at J, leaving 7 bases unmatched. CDR3 residues: CSARTTGASTEAFF. CDR3 DNA: TGCAGTGCTAGGACGACAGGGGCGAGCACTGAAGCTTTCTTT.

A note on this clonotype: Compared with germline, one end of the junction differs, possibly owing to a read error. The CDR3 DNA sequence: TGTGCCAGCAGGACCGGGACAGGGGGCTACAATGAGCGGTTCTTC. This codes for CASRTGTGGYNERFF. This chain links TRBV2 with TRBJ2-1; TRBD1 aligns across 12 bases. Germline values: CDR1 SNHLY, CDR2 FYNNEI. CDR3 length: 15 residues.

The chain links TRBV4-3 to TRBJ2-3; TRBD2 matches 10 bases. This CDR3 comprises 17 residues. Germline V CDR1 and CDR2: LGHNA, YSLEER. With V trimmed by 0 bases and J by 5 bases, 8 bases remained unmatched. The CDR3 loop reads CASSQEISGGGRDTQYF. The CDR3 bases are TGCGCCAGCAGCCAAGAGATAAGCGGGGGGGGACGAGATACGCAGTATTTT.

V is TRBV6-2 or TRBV6-3 and J is TRBJ2-7, with 8 bases fitting TRBD1. CDR3 length: 15 residues. V was clipped by 6 bases and J by 0 bases; unmatched bases: 7. Germline V gene lookup returns CDR1 MNHEY and CDR2 SVGEGT. For the CDR3, the DNA is TGTGCCAGCAGACGGGACAGGCTGGACTCCTACGAGCAGTACTTC. As protein: CASRRDRLDSYEQYF.